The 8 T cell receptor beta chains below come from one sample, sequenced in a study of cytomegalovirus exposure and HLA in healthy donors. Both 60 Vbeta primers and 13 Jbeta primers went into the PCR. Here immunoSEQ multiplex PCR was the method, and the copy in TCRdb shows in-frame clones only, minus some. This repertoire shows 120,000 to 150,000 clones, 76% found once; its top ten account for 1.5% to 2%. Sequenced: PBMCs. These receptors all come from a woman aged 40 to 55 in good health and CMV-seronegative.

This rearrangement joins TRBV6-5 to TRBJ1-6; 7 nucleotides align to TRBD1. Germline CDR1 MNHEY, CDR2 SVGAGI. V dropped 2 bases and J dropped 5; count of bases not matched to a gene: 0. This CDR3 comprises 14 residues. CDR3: CASSYGTDNSPLHF. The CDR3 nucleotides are TGTGCCAGCAGTTACGGGACAGATAATTCACCCCTCCACTTT.

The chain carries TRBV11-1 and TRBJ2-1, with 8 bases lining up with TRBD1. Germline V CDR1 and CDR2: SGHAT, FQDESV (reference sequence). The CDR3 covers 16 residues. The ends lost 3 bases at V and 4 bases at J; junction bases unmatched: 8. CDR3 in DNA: TGTGCCAGCAGCTTTAGACAGGGGATAGGTTACAATGAGCAGTTCTTC. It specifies CASSFRQGIGYNEQFF.

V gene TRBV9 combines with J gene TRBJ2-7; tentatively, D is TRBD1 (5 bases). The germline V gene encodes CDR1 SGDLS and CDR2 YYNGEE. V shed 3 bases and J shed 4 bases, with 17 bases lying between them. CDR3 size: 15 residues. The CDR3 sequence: CASSANPGTGYEQYF. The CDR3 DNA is TGTGCCAGCAGCGCCAACCCCGGAACAGGTTACGAGCAGTACTTC.

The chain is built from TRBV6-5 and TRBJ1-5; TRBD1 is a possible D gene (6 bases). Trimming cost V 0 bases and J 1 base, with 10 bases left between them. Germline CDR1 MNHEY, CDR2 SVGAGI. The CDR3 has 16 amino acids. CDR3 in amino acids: CASSYSSQGSNQPQHF. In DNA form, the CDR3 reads TGTGCCAGCAGTTACTCATCCCAGGGGAGCAATCAGCCCCAGCATTTT.

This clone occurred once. The CDR3 region is CASSGGTSGDVNEQFF. The CDR3 DNA sequence: TGCGCCAGCAGTGGAGGGACTAGCGGGGACGTGAATGAGCAGTTCTTC. The V call is TRBV10-1, the J call TRBJ2-1; 13 bases align to TRBD2. The CDR3 runs to 16 residues. Germline V lookup: CDR1 WNHNN, CDR2 SYGVQD (reference sequence). J was trimmed by 7 bases and V by 4 bases; bases with no gene match: 7.

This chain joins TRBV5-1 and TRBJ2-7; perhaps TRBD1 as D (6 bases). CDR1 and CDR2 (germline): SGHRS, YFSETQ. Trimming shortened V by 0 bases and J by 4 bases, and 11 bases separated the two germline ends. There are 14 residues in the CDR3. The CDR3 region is CASSLEGVKYEQYF. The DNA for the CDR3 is TGCGCCAGCAGCTTGGAGGGGGTCAAATACGAGCAGTACTTC.

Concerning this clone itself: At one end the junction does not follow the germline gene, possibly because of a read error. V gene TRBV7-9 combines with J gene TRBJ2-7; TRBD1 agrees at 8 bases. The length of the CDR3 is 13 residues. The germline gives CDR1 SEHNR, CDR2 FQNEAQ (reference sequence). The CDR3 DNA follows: TGTTCCAGCAGTTCGGGACAGGCATACGAGCAGTACTTC. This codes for CSSSSGQAYEQYF.

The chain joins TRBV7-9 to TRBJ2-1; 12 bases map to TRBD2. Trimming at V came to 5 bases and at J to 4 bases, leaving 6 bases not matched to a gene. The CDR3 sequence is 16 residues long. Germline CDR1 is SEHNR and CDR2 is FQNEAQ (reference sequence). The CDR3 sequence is CASSASGRALYNEQFF. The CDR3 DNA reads TGTGCCAGCAGCGCTAGCGGGAGGGCCCTGTACAATGAGCAGTTCTTC.